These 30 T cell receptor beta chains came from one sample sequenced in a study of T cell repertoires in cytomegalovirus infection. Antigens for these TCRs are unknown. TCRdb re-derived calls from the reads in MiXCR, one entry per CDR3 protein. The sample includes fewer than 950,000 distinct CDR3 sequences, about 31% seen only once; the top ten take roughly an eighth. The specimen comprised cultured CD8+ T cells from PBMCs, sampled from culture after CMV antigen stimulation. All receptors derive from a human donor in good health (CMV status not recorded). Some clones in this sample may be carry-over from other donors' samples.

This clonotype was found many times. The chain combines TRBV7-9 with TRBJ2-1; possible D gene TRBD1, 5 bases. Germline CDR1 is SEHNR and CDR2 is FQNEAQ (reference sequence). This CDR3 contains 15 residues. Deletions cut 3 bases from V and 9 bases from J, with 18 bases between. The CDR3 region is CASSFSQGKIFEQFF. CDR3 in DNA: TGTGCCAGCAGCTTCTCCCAGGGCAAGATTTTTGAGCAGTTCTTC.

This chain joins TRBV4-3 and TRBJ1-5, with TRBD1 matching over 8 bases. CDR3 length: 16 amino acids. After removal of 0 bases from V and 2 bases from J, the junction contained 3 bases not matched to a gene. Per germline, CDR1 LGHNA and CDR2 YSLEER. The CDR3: CASSQDRGQGNQPQHF. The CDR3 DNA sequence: TGCGCCAGCAGCCAAGATAGGGGACAGGGCAATCAGCCCCAGCATTTT.

The CDR3 here is CASKFVGGENQETQYF. CDR3 DNA sequence: TGTGCCAGCAAATTCGTGGGGGGGGAGAACCAAGAGACCCAGTACTTC. This sequence joins TRBV11-2 and TRBJ2-5; 7 bases are shared with TRBD2. V dropped 7 bases and J dropped 0; count of bases not matched to a gene: 11. Looked up from germline, CDR1 is SGHAT and CDR2 is FQNNGV. The CDR3 loop spans 16 amino acids.

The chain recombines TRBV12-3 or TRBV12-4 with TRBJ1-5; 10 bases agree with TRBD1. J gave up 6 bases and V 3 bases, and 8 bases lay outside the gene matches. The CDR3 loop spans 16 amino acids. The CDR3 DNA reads TGTGCCAGCAGTTTCATCCGGGACAGGGGTATTCAGCCCCAGCATTTT. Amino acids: CASSFIRDRGIQPQHF.

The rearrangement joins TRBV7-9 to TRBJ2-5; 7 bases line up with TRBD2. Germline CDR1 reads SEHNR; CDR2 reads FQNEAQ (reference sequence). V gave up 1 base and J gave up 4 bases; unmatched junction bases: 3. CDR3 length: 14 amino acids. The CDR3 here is CASSLELARETQYF. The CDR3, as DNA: TGTGCCAGCAGCTTAGAACTAGCGAGAGAGACCCAGTACTTC.

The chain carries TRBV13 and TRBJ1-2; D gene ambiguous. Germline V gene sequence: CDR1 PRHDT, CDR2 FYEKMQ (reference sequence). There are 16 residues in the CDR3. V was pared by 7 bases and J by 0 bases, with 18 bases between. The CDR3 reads CASTTHADGSNYGYTF. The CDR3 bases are TGTGCCAGCACTACCCACGCGGACGGCTCTAACTATGGCTACACCTTC.

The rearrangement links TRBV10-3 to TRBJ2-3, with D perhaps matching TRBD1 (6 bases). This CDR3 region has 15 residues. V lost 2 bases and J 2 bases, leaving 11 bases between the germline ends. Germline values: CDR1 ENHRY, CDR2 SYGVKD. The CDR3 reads CAISEEGHLTDTQYF. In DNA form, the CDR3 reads TGTGCCATCAGTGAGGAGGGACACCTCACAGATACGCAGTATTTT.

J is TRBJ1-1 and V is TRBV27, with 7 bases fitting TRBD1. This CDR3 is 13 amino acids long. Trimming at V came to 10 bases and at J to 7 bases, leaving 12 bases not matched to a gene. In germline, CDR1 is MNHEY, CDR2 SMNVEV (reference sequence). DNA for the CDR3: TGTGCCACCCACAGACAGGGAAGTTATGAAGCTTTCTTT. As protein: CATHRQGSYEAFF.

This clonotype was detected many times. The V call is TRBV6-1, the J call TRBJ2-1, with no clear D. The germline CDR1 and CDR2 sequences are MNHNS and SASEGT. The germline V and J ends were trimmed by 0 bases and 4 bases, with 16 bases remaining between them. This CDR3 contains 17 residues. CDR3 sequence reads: CASSEAVWVLPYNEQFF. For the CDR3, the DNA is TGTGCCAGCAGTGAAGCGGTCTGGGTTTTACCTTACAATGAGCAGTTCTTC.

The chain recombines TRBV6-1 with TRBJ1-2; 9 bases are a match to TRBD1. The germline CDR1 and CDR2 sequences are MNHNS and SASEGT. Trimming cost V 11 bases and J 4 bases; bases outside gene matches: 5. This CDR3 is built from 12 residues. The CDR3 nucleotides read TGTGCCGGAGGACAGGGGCGCTATGGCTACACCTTC. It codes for CAGGQGRYGYTF.

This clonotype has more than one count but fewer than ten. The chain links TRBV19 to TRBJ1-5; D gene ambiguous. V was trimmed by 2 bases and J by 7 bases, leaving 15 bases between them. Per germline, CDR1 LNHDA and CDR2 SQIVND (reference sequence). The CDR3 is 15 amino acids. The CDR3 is CASSISLGSQQPQHF. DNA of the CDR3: TGTGCCAGTAGTATATCGTTAGGGAGCCAACAGCCCCAGCATTTT.

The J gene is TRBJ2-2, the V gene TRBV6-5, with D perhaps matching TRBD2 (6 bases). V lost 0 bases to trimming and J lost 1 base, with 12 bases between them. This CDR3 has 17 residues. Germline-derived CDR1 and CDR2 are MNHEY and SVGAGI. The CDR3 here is CASSYSITGENTGELFF. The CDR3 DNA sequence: TGTGCCAGCAGTTACTCGATTACGGGGGAGAACACCGGGGAGCTGTTTTTT.

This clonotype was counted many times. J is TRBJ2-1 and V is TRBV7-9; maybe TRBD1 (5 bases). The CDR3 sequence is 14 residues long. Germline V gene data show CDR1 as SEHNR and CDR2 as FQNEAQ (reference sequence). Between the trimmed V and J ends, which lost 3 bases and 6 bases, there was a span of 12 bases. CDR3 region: CASSFGAWGNEQFF. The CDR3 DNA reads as TGTGCCAGCAGCTTTGGGGCATGGGGCAATGAGCAGTTCTTC.

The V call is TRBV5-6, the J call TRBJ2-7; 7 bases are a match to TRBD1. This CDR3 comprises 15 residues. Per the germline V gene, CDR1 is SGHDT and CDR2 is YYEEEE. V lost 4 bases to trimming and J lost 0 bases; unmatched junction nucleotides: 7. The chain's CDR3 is CASSRTGTSSYEQYV. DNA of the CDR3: TGTGCCAGCAGCCGGACAGGCACCAGCTCCTACGAGCAGTACGTC.

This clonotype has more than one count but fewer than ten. The CDR3 DNA is TGTGCCAGCTCACTGAATCCCTCCATCGTCAGGGGGCCAGGCGATGAGCAGTTCTTC. It specifies CASSLNPSIVRGPGDEQFF. This chain joins TRBV18 and TRBJ2-1; 8 positions match TRBD1. In germline, CDR1 is KGHSH, CDR2 LQKENI. The CDR3 runs to 19 residues. The trim removed 4 bases at V and 8 bases at J, leaving 22 bases unmatched.

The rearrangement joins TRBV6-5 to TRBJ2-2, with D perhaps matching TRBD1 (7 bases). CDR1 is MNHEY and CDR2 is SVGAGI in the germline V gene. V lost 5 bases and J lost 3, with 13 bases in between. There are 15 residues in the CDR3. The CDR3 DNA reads TGTGCCAGCAGTGCGGGACAGCAATACACCGGGGAGCTGTTTTTT. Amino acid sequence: CASSAGQQYTGELFF.

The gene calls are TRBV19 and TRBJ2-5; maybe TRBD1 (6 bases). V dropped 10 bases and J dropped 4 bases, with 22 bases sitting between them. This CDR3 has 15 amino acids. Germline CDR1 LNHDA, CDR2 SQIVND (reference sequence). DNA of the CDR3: TGTGCCACCCAACCGACCGGGGACACTGGAGAGACCCAGTACTTC. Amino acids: CATQPTGDTGETQYF.

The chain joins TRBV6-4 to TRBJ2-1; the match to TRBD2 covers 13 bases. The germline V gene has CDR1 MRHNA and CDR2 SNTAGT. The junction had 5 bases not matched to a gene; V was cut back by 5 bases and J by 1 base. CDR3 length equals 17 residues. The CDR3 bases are TGTGCCAGCAGTAAAACTAGCGGGGGGGTTTCCTACAATGAGCAGTTCTTC. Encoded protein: CASSKTSGGVSYNEQFF.

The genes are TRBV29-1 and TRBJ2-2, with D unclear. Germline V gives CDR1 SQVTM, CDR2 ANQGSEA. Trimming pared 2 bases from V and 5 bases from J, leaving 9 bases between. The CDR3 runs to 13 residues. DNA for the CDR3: TGCAGCGTTGAACGGTCAGAGACCGGGGAGCTGTTTTTT. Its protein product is CSVERSETGELFF.

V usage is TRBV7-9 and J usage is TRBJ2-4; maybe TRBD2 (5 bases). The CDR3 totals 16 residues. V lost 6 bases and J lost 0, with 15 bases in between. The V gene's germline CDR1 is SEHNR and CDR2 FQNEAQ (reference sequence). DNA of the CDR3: TGTGCCAGCAGACCAGCGGCTGAGCTAGCCAAAAACATTCAGTACTTC. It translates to CASRPAAELAKNIQYF.

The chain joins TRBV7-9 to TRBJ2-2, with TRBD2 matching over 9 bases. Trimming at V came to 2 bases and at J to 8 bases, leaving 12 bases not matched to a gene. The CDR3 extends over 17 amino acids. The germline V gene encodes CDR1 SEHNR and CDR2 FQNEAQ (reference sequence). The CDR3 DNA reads TGTGCCAGCAGCTTAAGGCTAGCGGGGACCCGCCGGGGGGAGCTGTTTTTT. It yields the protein CASSLRLAGTRRGELFF.

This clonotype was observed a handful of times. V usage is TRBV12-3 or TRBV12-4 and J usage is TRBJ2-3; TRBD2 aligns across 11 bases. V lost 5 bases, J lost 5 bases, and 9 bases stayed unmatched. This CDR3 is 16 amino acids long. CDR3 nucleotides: TGTGCCAGCAGTGACCTTAGCGGGGGGGCCATAGATACGCAGTATTTT. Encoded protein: CASSDLSGGAIDTQYF.

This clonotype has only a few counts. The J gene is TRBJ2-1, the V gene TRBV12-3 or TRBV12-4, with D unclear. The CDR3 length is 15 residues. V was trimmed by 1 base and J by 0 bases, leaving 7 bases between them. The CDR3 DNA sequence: TGTGCCAGCAGTTTAGAAAGGGTCTCCTACAATGAGCAGTTCTTC. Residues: CASSLERVSYNEQFF.

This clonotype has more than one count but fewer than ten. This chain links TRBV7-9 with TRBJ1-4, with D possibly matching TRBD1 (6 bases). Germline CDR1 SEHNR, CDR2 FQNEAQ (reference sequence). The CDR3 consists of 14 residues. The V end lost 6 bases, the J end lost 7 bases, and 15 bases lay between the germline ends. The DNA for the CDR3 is TGTGCCAGCAGACATTCGGGACATGGTGAAAAACTGTTTTTT. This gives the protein CASRHSGHGEKLFF.

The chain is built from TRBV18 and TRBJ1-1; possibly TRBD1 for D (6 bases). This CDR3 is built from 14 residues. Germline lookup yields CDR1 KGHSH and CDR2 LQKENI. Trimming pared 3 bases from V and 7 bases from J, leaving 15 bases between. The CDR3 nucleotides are TGTGCCAGCTCACCGCGGCGGGGGCTCCTTGAAGCTTTCTTT. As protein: CASSPRRGLLEAFF. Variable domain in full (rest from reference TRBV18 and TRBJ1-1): NAGVMQNPRHLVRRRGQEARLRCSPMKGHSHVYWYRQLPEEGLKFMVYLQKENIIDESGMPKERFSAEFPKEGPSILRIQQVVRGDSAAYFCASSPRRGLLEAFFGQGTRLTVV.

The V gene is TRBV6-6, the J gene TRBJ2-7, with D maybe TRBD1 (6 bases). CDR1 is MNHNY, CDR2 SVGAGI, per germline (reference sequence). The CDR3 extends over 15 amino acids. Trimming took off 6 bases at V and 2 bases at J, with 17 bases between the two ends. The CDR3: CASRNRDRNTYEQYV. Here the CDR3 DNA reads TGTGCCAGCAGGAACAGGGATCGGAATACCTACGAGCAGTACGTC.

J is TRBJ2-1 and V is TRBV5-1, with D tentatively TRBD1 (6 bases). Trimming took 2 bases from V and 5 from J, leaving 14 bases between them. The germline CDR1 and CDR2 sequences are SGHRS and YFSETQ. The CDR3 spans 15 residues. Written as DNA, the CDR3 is TGCGCCAGCAGCTTCCGGGACACCTCTAACAATGAGCAGTTCTTC. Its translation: CASSFRDTSNNEQFF.

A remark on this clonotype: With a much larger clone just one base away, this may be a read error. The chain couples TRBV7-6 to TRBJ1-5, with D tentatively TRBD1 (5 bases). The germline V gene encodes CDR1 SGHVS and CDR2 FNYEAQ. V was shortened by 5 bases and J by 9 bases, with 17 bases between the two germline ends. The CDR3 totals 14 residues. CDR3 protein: CASSPLGRTRPQHF. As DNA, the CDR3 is TGTGCCAGCAGCCCCCTTGGACGGACACGGCCCCAGCATTTT.

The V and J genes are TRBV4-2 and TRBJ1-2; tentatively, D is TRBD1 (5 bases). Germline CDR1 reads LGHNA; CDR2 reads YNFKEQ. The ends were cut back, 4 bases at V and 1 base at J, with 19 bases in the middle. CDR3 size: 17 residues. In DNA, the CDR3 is TGTGCCAGCAGCCTAAAGACGGGCAGGGCCGATAACTATGGCTACACCTTC. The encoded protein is CASSLKTGRADNYGYTF.

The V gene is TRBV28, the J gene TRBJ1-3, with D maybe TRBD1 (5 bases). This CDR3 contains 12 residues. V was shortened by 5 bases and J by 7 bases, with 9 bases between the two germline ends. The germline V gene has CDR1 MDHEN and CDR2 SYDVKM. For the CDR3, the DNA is TGTGCCAGCAGTCATCAGGGTAACACCATATATTTT. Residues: CASSHQGNTIYF.